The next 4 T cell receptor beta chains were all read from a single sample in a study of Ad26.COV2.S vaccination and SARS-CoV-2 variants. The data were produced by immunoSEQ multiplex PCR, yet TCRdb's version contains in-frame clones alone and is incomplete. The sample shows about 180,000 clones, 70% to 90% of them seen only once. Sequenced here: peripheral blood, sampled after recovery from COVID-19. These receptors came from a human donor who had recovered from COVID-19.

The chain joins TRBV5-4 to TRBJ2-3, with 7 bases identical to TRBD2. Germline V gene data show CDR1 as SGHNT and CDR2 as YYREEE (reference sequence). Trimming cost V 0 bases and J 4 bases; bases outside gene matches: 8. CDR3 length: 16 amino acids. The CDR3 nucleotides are TGTGCCAGCAGCTTGGATGGGGGGAGGGTAGCAGATACGCAGTATTTT. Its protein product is CASSLDGGRVADTQYF.

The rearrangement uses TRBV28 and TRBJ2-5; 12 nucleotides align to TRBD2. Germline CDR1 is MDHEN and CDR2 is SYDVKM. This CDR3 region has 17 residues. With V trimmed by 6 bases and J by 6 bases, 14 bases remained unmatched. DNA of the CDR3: TGTGCCAGCAGCCCCGGGGCTAGCGGGGGGGCAACAAAGACCCAGTACTTC. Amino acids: CASSPGASGGATKTQYF.

CDR3 coding DNA: TGTGCCAGCTCACCAGTGAGCGGACAGACCACAGATACGCAGTATTTT. Amino acids: CASSPVSGQTTDTQYF. The chain joins TRBV18 to TRBJ2-3; TRBD1 might be the D (6 bases). Trimming stripped 2 bases from V and 2 bases from J, with 14 bases between. Germline CDR1 and CDR2: KGHSH and LQKENI. The CDR3 runs to 16 residues.

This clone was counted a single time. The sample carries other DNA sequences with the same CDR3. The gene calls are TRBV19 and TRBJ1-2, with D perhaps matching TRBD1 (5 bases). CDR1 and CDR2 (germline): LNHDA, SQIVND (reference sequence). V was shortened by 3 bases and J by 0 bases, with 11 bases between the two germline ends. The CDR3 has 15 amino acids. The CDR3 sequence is CASSIGGLANYGYTF. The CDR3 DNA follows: TGTGCCAGTAGTATCGGGGGTCTGGCTAACTATGGCTACACCTTC.